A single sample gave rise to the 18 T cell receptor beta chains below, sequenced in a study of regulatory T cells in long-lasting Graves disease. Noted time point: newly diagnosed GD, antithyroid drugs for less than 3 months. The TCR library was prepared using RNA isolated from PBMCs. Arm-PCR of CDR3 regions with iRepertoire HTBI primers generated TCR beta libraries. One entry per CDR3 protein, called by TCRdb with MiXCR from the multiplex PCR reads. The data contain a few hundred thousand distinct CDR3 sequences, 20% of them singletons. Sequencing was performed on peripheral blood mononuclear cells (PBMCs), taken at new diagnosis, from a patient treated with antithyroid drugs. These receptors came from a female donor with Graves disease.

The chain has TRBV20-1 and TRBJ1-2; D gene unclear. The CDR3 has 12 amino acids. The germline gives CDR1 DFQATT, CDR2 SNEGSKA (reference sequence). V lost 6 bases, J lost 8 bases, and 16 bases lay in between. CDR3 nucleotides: TGCAGTGCCCAGGTACTCAGCGAGGGCTACACCTTC. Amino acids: CSAQVLSEGYTF.

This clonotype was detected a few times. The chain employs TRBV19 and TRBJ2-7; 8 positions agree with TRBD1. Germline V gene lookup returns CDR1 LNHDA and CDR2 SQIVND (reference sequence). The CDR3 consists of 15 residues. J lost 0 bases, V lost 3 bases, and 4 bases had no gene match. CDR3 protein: CASSIRQGSSYEQYF. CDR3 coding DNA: TGTGCCAGTAGTATCAGACAGGGGAGCTCCTACGAGCAGTACTTC. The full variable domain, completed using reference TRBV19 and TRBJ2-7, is DGGITQSPKYLFRKEGQNVTLSCEQNLNHDAMYWYRQDPGQGLRLIYYSQIVNDFQKGDIAEGYSVSREKKESFPLTVTSAQKNPTAFYLCASSIRQGSSYEQYFGPGTRLTVT.

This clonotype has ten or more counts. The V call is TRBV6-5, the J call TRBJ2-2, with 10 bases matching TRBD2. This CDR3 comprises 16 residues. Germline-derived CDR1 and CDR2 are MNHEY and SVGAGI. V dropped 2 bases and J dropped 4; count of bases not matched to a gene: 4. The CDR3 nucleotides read TGTGCCAGCAGTTACGTAGCGGGGGGTATCACCGGGGAGCTGTTTTTT. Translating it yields CASSYVAGGITGELFF.

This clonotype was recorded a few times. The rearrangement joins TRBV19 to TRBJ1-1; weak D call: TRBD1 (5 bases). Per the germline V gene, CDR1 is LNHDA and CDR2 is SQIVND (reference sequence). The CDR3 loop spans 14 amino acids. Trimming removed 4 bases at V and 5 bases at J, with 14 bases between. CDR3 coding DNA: TGTGCCAGTAGTAGGGGTCAGGGCGCGACTGAAGCTTTCTTT. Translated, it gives CASSRGQGATEAFF. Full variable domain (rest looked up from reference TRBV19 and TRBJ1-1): DGGITQSPKYLFRKEGQNVTLSCEQNLNHDAMYWYRQDPGQGLRLIYYSQIVNDFQKGDIAEGYSVSREKKESFPLTVTSAQKNPTAFYLCASSRGQGATEAFFGQGTRLTVV.

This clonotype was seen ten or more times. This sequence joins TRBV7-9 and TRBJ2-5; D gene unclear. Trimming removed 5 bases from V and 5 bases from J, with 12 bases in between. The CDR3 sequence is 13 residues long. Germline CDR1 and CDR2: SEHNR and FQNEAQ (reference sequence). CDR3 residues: CASSPALWETQYF. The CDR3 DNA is TGTGCCAGCAGCCCCGCTCTCTGGGAGACCCAGTACTTC.

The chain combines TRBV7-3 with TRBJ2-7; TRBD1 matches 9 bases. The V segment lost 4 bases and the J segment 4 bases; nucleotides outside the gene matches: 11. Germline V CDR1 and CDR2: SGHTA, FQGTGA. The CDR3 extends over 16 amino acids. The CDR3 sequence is CASSSRLGQGWYEQYF. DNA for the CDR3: TGTGCCAGCAGCTCAAGGCTGGGACAGGGTTGGTACGAGCAGTACTTC.

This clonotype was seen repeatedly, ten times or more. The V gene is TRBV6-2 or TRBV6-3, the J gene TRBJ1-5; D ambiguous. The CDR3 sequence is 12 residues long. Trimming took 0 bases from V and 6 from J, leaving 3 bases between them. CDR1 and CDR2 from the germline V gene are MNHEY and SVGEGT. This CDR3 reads CASSYSSQPQHF. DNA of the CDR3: TGTGCCAGCAGTTACTCGAGTCAGCCCCAGCATTTT.

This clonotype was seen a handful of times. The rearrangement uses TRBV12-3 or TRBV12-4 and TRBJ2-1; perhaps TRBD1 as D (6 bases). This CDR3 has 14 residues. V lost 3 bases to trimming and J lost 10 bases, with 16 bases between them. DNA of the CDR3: TGTGCCAGCAGTTTCGGATCTCCTAGGGGGGAGCAGTTCTTC. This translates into CASSFGSPRGEQFF.

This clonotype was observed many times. CDR3 coding DNA: TGTGCCATCAGATTGGGACAGGGACTCACAGATACGCAGTATTTT. The encoded protein is CAIRLGQGLTDTQYF. The chain employs TRBV10-3 and TRBJ2-3, with TRBD1 matching 9 bases. In germline, CDR1 is ENHRY, CDR2 SYGVKD. Trimming took 6 bases from V and 2 from J; bases not matched to a gene: 6. This CDR3 comprises 15 residues.

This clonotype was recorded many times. The CDR3 coding sequence is TGCAGCGTTGAGATCAACTCTGAAGCTTTCTTT. This translates into CSVEINSEAFF. The chain combines TRBV29-1 with TRBJ1-1; the D is unclear. From germline, CDR1 is SQVTM and CDR2 ANQGSEA. The germline V and J ends were trimmed by 3 bases and 6 bases, with 8 bases remaining between them. This CDR3 is 11 amino acids long.

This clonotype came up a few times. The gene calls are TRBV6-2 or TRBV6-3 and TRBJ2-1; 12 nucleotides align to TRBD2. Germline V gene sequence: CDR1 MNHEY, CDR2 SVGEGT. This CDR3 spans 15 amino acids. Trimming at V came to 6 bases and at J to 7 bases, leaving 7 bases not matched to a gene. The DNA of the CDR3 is TGTGCCAGCAGGCCGACTAGCGGGAGTAGGAATGAGCAGTTCTTC. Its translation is CASRPTSGSRNEQFF.

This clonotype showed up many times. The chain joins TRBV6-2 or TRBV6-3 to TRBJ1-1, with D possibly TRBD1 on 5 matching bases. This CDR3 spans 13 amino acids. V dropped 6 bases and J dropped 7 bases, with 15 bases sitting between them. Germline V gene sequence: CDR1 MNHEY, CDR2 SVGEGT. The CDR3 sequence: CASSQGPSDEAFF. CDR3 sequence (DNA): TGTGCCAGCAGCCAGGGTCCGTCCGATGAAGCTTTCTTT.

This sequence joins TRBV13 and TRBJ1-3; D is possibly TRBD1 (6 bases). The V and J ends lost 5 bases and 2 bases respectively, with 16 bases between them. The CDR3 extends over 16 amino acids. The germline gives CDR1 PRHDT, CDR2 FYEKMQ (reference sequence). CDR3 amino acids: CASSPPQGKAGNTIYF. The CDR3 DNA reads TGTGCCAGCAGCCCTCCACAGGGAAAAGCTGGAAACACCATATATTTT. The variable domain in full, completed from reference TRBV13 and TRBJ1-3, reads AAGVIQSPRHLIKEKRETATLKCYPIPRHDTVYWYQQGPGQDPQFLISFYEKMQSDKGSIPDRFSAQQFSDYHSELNMSSLELGDSALYFCASSPPQGKAGNTIYFGEGSWLTVV.

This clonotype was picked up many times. CDR3 coding DNA: TGTGCCAGCAGTTTATCAGGGGGTGCGGGCCAGCCCCAGCATTTT. Residues: CASSLSGGAGQPQHF. The chain couples TRBV28 to TRBJ1-5; 7 bases line up with TRBD1. CDR3 size: 15 residues. From germline, CDR1 is MDHEN and CDR2 SYDVKM. V lost 1 base and J lost 7; bases outside the gene matches: 7.

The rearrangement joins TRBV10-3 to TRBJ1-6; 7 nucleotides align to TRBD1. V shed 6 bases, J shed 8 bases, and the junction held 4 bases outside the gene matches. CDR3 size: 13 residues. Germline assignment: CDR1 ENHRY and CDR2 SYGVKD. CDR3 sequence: CAISRGTDSPLHF. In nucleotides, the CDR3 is TGTGCCATCAGCAGGGGGACAGATTCACCCCTCCACTTT.

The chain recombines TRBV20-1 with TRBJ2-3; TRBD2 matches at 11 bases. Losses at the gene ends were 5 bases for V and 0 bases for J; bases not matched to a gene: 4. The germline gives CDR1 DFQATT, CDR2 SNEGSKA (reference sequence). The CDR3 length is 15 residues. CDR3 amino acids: CSAAGTSGSTDTQYF. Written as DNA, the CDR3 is TGCAGTGCTGCAGGGACTAGCGGAAGCACAGATACGCAGTATTTT.

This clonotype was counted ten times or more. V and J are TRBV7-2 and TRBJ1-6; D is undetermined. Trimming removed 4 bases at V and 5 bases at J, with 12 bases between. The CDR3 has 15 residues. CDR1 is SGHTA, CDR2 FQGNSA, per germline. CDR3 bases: TGTGCCAGCAGCTACGGGTGGGCTAATAATTCACCCCTCCACTTT. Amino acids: CASSYGWANNSPLHF.

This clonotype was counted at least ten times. The CDR3 DNA sequence: TGTGCCAGCAGCTTAGCTAGCGGGGGGAACTACGAGCAGTACTTC. Its protein product is CASSLASGGNYEQYF. The gene calls are TRBV7-9 and TRBJ2-7; the match to TRBD2 covers 10 bases. The CDR3 consists of 15 residues. The germline V gene has CDR1 SEHNR and CDR2 FQNEAQ (reference sequence). The junction had 2 bases not matched to a gene; V was cut back by 0 bases and J by 3 bases.